The clone carrying this T cell receptor (beta chain) was counted at least ten times. The antigen is unknown. The data were taken from a study of identical twins. Study-level results: Models underpredicted monozygotic twin sharing of out-of-frame TCR alpha. Within beta out-of-frame sequences, the excess sharing observed between twins was weaker. Memory repertoires lacked the insertion deficit that abundant cord blood beta clonotypes showed.

Via MiXCR, TCRdb re-called the 5' RACE reads, giving one row per CDR3 protein. The sample carries roughly 710,000 distinct CDR3 sequences, around 6% recorded once. Healthy Caucasian donors formed the entire cohort. The CDR3 covers 14 residues. The V end lost 4 bases, the J end lost 10 bases, and 14 bases lay between the germline ends. CDR1 and CDR2 from the germline V gene are MDHEN and SYDVKM. V gene TRBV28 combines with J gene TRBJ1-6; D remains ambiguous. The sequenced sample consisted of naive T cells sorted from blood. The TCR originated in a man younger than 35 in good health. The CDR3 loop is CASSSALLTSPLHF. The CDR3 coding sequence is TGTGCCAGCAGTTCTGCCCTTCTTACCTCACCCCTCCACTTT.